Below are 20 T cell receptor beta chains sequenced from a single sample in a study of molecular identifiers for immune sequencing clone quantification. MiXCR, run by TCRdb on the PCR reads, gives a single entry per CDR3 protein. Among 490,000 or so distinct CDR3 sequences listed, roughly a fifth were seen once. Sequenced: naive CD8+ T cells from blood, with Jurkat cell RNA spiked in. Indicated subset: FACS-sorted CD8+CD4-CCR7+CD45RA+ naive T cells. The receptors stem from a human donor in good health. Some libraries in this study had Jurkat cell RNA spiked in.

The rearrangement joins TRBV11-2 to TRBJ2-1, with 10 bases aligning to TRBD2. V shed 1 base, J shed 3 bases, and the junction held 21 bases outside the gene matches. CDR1 is SGHAT and CDR2 is FQNNGV in the germline V gene. The CDR3 sequence is 22 residues long. CDR3 DNA: TGTGCCAGCAGCTTAGGGGCGACGGGACTAGCGAGGGCCCAACGAGGCTACAATGAGCAGTTCTTC. It encodes CASSLGATGLARAQRGYNEQFF. Combining the CDR3 with reference TRBV11-2 and TRBJ2-1 gives the whole variable domain EAGVAQSPRYKIIEKRQSVAFWCNPISGHATLYWYQQILGQGPKLLIQFQNNGVVDDSQLPKDRFSAERLKGVDSTLKIQPAKLEDSAVYLCASSLGATGLARAQRGYNEQFFGPGTRLTVL.

Ten or more counts support this clonotype. The chain couples TRBV7-9 to TRBJ2-7; TRBD1 matches at 8 bases. The CDR3 consists of 17 residues. The trim removed 5 bases at V and 2 bases at J, leaving 14 bases unmatched. Germline V gives CDR1 SEHNR, CDR2 FQNEAQ (reference sequence). CDR3 sequence reads: CASSPHLVGTGTYEQYF. The CDR3 DNA sequence: TGTGCCAGCAGCCCCCACTTGGTCGGGACAGGAACCTACGAGCAGTACTTC.

This clonotype turned up a few times. Given a much more abundant clone one base away, this may be a read error. This chain connects TRBV6-5 to TRBJ1-1; D not certain. The germline V gene has CDR1 MNHEY and CDR2 SVGAGI. CDR3 size: 16 residues. The CDR3 loop is CACSSLLRSVNTEAFF. CDR3 bases: TGTGCCTGCAGTTCCTTACTCAGGAGCGTGAACACTGAAGCTTTCTTT.

The table lists this clonotype with many counts. The chain joins TRBV7-2 to TRBJ2-7; D is undetermined. Between the trimmed V and J ends, which lost 2 bases and 6 bases, there was a span of 11 bases. The V gene's germline CDR1 is SGHTA and CDR2 FQGNSA. The CDR3 runs 13 residues. CDR3 loop: CASSLWTAPEQYF. The DNA of the CDR3 is TGTGCCAGCAGCTTATGGACGGCCCCCGAGCAGTACTTC.

About this clonotype: A much larger clone lies a single base off, so this may be a read error. The conserved phenylalanine or tryptophan is not found at the CDR3 terminus, so this likely reflects a read error. This rearrangement joins TRBV7-2 to TRBJ2-3, with D possibly being TRBD2 (5 bases). Germline V CDR1 and CDR2: SGHTA, FQGNSA. With 0 bases removed from V and 5 bases from J, the gap between germline ends came to 12 bases. The length of the CDR3 is 15 residues. CDR3 nucleotide sequence: TGTGCCAGCAGCTTAGCATCGGGGTTTCGAGATACGCAGTATCTT. It specifies CASSLASGFRDTQYL.

This clonotype has only a few counts. V is TRBV24-1 and J is TRBJ1-2; no clear D. The CDR3 runs to 14 residues. Trimming cost V 4 bases and J 2 bases, with 10 bases left between them. The germline CDR1 and CDR2 sequences are KGHDR and SFDVKD. CDR3 sequence: CATSEPGLNYGYTF. The CDR3, as DNA: TGTGCCACCAGTGAGCCCGGACTGAACTATGGCTACACCTTC.

The CDR3 sequence is CASSQVYSGKETQYF. The CDR3 DNA reads TGCGCCAGCAGCCAAGTATATTCCGGAAAAGAGACCCAGTACTTC. The V and J genes are TRBV4-3 and TRBJ2-5; D is undetermined. The CDR3 extends over 15 amino acids. V was trimmed by 1 base and J by 3 bases, leaving 12 bases between them. The V gene's germline CDR1 is LGHNA and CDR2 YSLEER.

This clonotype has at least ten counts. This sequence joins TRBV6-5 and TRBJ2-1; 10 positions match TRBD2. Per the germline V gene, CDR1 is MNHEY and CDR2 is SVGAGI. The CDR3 loop spans 15 amino acids. Trimming took 2 bases from V and 3 from J; bases not matched to a gene: 1. As DNA, the CDR3 is TGTGCCAGCAGTTACCTAGCGGGAGACTACAATGAGCAGTTCTTC. Its translation: CASSYLAGDYNEQFF.

On this clonotype itself: A much larger clone differs by one base, so this may be a read error. The chain joins TRBV7-9 to TRBJ2-5, with 10 nucleotides matching TRBD1. The CDR3 runs 13 residues. The germline CDR1 and CDR2 sequences are SEHNR and FQNEAQ (reference sequence). The CDR3 protein is CASSLDRGETQCF. As DNA, the CDR3 is TGTGCCAGCAGCCTGGACAGGGGGGAGACCCAGTGCTTC.

As regards this clonotype: This sequence may be a read error, since a much larger clone differs from it by one base. This chain joins TRBV7-9 and TRBJ1-1; 8 bases fit TRBD1. Germline loops: CDR1 SEHNR, CDR2 FQNEAQ (reference sequence). This CDR3 spans 14 amino acids. The CDR3 sequence is CASSSNRGGTEASF. The CDR3 DNA reads TGTGCCAGCAGCTCGAACAGGGGGGGTACTGAAGCTTCCTTT.

This clonotype has at least ten counts. This CDR3 reads CASSFLSVYEQYF. The CDR3 DNA follows: TGTGCCAGCAGCTTCCTAAGTGTCTACGAGCAGTACTTC. The J gene is TRBJ2-7, the V gene TRBV7-9, with D hard to call. Trimming shortened V by 3 bases and J by 3 bases, and 9 bases separated the two germline ends. The CDR3 length is 13 residues. Looked up from germline, CDR1 is SEHNR and CDR2 is FQNEAQ (reference sequence).

In nucleotides, the CDR3 is TGCAGTGCTAGAGAGGACAGGACCAACGTCCCCAACTATGGCTACACCTTC. It specifies CSAREDRTNVPNYGYTF. The V gene is TRBV20-1, the J gene TRBJ1-2; 7 nucleotides line up with TRBD1. The CDR3 consists of 17 residues. Trimming at V came to 0 bases and at J to 2 bases, leaving 12 bases not matched to a gene. Looked up from germline, CDR1 is DFQATT and CDR2 is SNEGSKA (reference sequence).

This clonotype was recorded a few times. The chain carries TRBV30 and TRBJ1-1, with 8 bases lining up with TRBD1. V shed 7 bases, J shed 11 bases, and the junction held 9 bases outside the gene matches. The CDR3 runs 11 residues. Germline CDR1 and CDR2: GTSNPN and SVGIG (reference sequence). The CDR3 sequence: CASGKTGEAFF. The CDR3 DNA is TGTGCCTCCGGCAAGACAGGGGAGGCTTTCTTT.

This clonotype was picked up many times. The chain uses TRBV5-6 and TRBJ2-5; D assignment may be TRBD1 or TRBD2 (6 bases each). The length of the CDR3 is 14 residues. Germline CDR1 reads SGHDT; CDR2 reads YYEEEE. V was cut by 7 bases and J by 1 base, with 14 bases left in between. The CDR3 DNA follows: TGTGCCAGCCAGTGGGGGGCAGCCCAAGAGACCCAGTACTTC. It codes for CASQWGAAQETQYF.

V gene TRBV29-1 combines with J gene TRBJ2-1; tentatively, D is TRBD2 (6 bases). The CDR3 runs 13 residues. Trimming stripped 1 base from V and 12 bases from J, with 16 bases between. Germline V gene sequence: CDR1 SQVTM, CDR2 ANQGSEA. The CDR3 region is CSVEGGLYIGQFF. The DNA of the CDR3 is TGCAGCGTTGAAGGGGGACTTTACATAGGGCAGTTCTTC.

This clonotype was detected only once. The junction and the germline gene differ at one end; a read error may be behind it. The rearrangement joins TRBV6-5 to TRBJ2-4, with D maybe TRBD1 (6 bases). Germline V gives CDR1 MNHEY, CDR2 SVGAGI. The CDR3 is made up of 15 amino acids. DNA of the CDR3: TGTGCCAGCAGTTACTCTAGAGGACAGAAAAGCATTCAGTACTTC. Translated, it gives CASSYSRGQKSIQYF.

Turning to this clonotype: A read error may produce the germline difference seen at one junction end. V and J are TRBV5-3 and TRBJ2-5; no clear D gene. TRBV5-3 is filed as an ORF, its function uncertain. The CDR3 is 14 amino acids. CDR3 amino acids: CASSSSFDVETQYF. Here the CDR3 DNA reads TGTGCCAGCAGCTCGTCATTCGATGTGGAGACCCAGTACTTC.

This clonotype was counted once. In this CDR3 the conserved last residue, phenylalanine or tryptophan, is missing, so a read error is likely. The chain joins TRBV27 to TRBJ1-1; 11 nucleotides match TRBD1. Germline assignment: CDR1 MNHEY and CDR2 SMNVEV (reference sequence). The V and J ends lost 1 base and 6 bases, in that order; junction bases with no gene match: 7. The CDR3 is 16 amino acids. CDR3 nucleotide sequence: TGTGCCAGCAGTTTATTAGGGACAGGGGGTTCGGCTGAAGCTTTCTCT. This gives the protein CASSLLGTGGSAEAFS.

V gene TRBV5-6 combines with J gene TRBJ2-5; D is perhaps TRBD1 (5 bases). The CDR3 totals 13 residues. Germline V lookup: CDR1 SGHDT, CDR2 YYEEEE. V was trimmed by 0 bases and J by 5 bases, leaving 8 bases between them. CDR3 coding DNA: TGTGCCAGCAGCTTGGCAGGGCCGGAGACCCAGTACTTC. Its protein is CASSLAGPETQYF.

This clonotype has more than one count but fewer than ten. V and J are TRBV7-6 and TRBJ1-1; TRBD1 is a possible D gene (6 bases). Per germline, CDR1 SGHVS and CDR2 FNYEAQ. V dropped 5 bases and J dropped 1 base, with 14 bases sitting between them. CDR3 length: 15 amino acids. Here the CDR3 reads CASSPSRGPNTEAFF. The DNA of the CDR3 is TGTGCCAGCAGCCCCAGCAGGGGTCCGAACACTGAAGCTTTCTTT.